This TCR beta chain was recorded in a study of shared clonotypes between healthy human individuals. V was trimmed by 0 bases and J by 3 bases, leaving 10 bases between them. In germline, CDR1 is SGHNT, CDR2 YYREEE (reference sequence). The CDR3 contains 15 residues. The healthy adult donors were HIV-negative and reported no recent acute infections or vaccinations. For unsorted samples, genomic DNA was extracted from around 96 million PBMCs. Genomic DNA from each subset was divided evenly over several immunoSEQ plates. PBMC DNA, left unsorted, was sequenced on ten immunoSEQ deep assay plates. Libraries were prepared by immunoSEQ multiplex PCR; TCRdb keeps only in-frame clonotypes and omits some of them. Seen here are about 490,000 clones, 60% to 85% observed once, and the top ten hold 13%.

This chain uses TRBV5-4 with TRBJ2-1; D call uncertain. The sequence derives from a woman aged 40 to 50 in good health. Some clones in this sample may be carry-over from other donors' samples. Sequenced: PBMCs. The CDR3 sequence is CASSLVNVNYNEQFF. The CDR3 DNA reads as TGTGCCAGCAGCTTGGTGAACGTCAACTACAATGAGCAGTTCTTC.